These T cell receptor beta chains were read from a single sample in a study of T-cell memory formation after mild COVID-19. TCRdb re-analysed the 5' RACE reads in MiXCR, keeping a single row per CDR3 protein. The sample yields 300,000 to 350,000 distinct CDR3 sequences, roughly an eighth seen once. The sequencing input was PBMCs or a T cell subset sorted from them (not recorded which). The receptors were sampled from a man aged 18 to 30 who had mild COVID-19 (a few samples of this study predate the infection). Cell type and time point are not known. The CDR3 runs from the conserved cysteine through the conserved F or W. The order of the fields is J gene, V gene, CDR3 protein.

j_gene: TRBJ1-4
v_gene: TRBV7-2
CDR3aa: CASSLGFNRAEKLFF

j_gene: TRBJ2-1
v_gene: TRBV7-9
CDR3aa: CASNALTRQGRGEQFF

j_gene: TRBJ2-2
v_gene: TRBV11-2
CDR3aa: CASSHPGAARGELFF

j_gene: TRBJ1-5
v_gene: TRBV12-2
CDR3aa: CASRLATSDRGLWQPQHF

j_gene: TRBJ2-1
v_gene: TRBV7-2
CDR3aa: CASSLSGRNEQFF

j_gene: TRBJ2-7
v_gene: TRBV18
CDR3aa: CASSTSGGFYEQYF

j_gene: TRBJ1-1
v_gene: TRBV7-9
CDR3aa: CASSISQGAETEAFF

j_gene: TRBJ1-2
v_gene: TRBV5-1
CDR3aa: CASTMDEGGHGYTF

j_gene: TRBJ1-6
v_gene: TRBV15
CDR3aa: CATSPRDRGFSPLHF

j_gene: TRBJ1-1
v_gene: TRBV5-1
CDR3aa: CASSLSYGADTEAFF

j_gene: TRBJ1-1
v_gene: TRBV7-9
CDR3aa: CASSQGTVENTEAFF

j_gene: TRBJ2-7
v_gene: TRBV6-6
CDR3aa: CASSPTGLPAEQYF

j_gene: TRBJ2-7
v_gene: TRBV7-2
CDR3aa: CASSFLRGQGEQYF

j_gene: TRBJ2-5
v_gene: TRBV6-1
CDR3aa: CASSEDLTVEKTQYF

j_gene: TRBJ1-2
v_gene: TRBV28
CDR3aa: CASTQVGRVFWYGYTF

j_gene: TRBJ2-3
v_gene: TRBV7-2
CDR3aa: CASSYSTDTQYF

j_gene: TRBJ1-6
v_gene: TRBV25-1
CDR3aa: CASSLRDSLADSPLHF

j_gene: TRBJ2-1
v_gene: TRBV7-9
CDR3aa: CASSSPGLGIYNEQFF

j_gene: TRBJ1-4
v_gene: TRBV20-1
CDR3aa: CLGQGNEKLFF

j_gene: TRBJ1-4
v_gene: TRBV7-8
CDR3aa: CASSLAGGKEKLFF

j_gene: TRBJ2-7
v_gene: TRBV11-2
CDR3aa: CASSSELNDRYEQYF

j_gene: TRBJ1-6
v_gene: TRBV10-3
CDR3aa: CAISESTGTLNSPLHF

j_gene: TRBJ1-5
v_gene: TRBV2
CDR3aa: CASSATGSQPQHF

j_gene: TRBJ1-4
v_gene: TRBV4-1
CDR3aa: CASGDGWRLEKLFF